This is a list of T cell receptor beta chains from one sample in a study of molecular identifiers for immune sequencing clone quantification. One entry per CDR3 protein, called by TCRdb with MiXCR from the PCR reads. Of over 50,000 distinct CDR3 sequences in the sample, just over 35% were seen once. Sequenced material: naive CD8+ T cells from blood, with Jurkat cell RNA spiked in. The receptors shown here come from a human donor in good health. Some libraries in this study had Jurkat cell RNA spiked in. Each CDR3 is given with its conserved first and last residue. A D gene is named only where the DNA matches it firmly. Expanded clones get a size class; other rows say once, few or many, or leave the size out.

v_gene: TRBV28
j_gene: TRBJ2-5
d_gene: TRBD2
abundance: .
CDR3aa: CASKRLAGNAPKEPQYF
CDR3nt: TGTGCCAGCAAGCGACTAGCGGGGAATGCCCCTAAAGAGCCCCAGTACTTC

v_gene: TRBV12-3/TRBV12-4
j_gene: TRBJ1-5
d_gene: .
abundance: .
CDR3aa: CASSPTRDGNQPQHF
CDR3nt: TGTGCCAGCAGTCCAACACGGGACGGCAATCAGCCCCAGCATTTT

v_gene: TRBV19
j_gene: TRBJ2-3
d_gene: .
abundance: .
CDR3aa: CASSPPDGARTQYF
CDR3nt: TGTGCCAGTAGCCCCCCCGACGGAGCGAGAACGCAGTATTTT

v_gene: TRBV27
j_gene: TRBJ2-5
d_gene: .
abundance: few
CDR3aa: CASSLSLGPYRQETQYF
CDR3nt: TGTGCCAGCAGTTTAAGTTTGGGGCCCTACCGTCAAGAGACCCAGTACTTC

v_gene: TRBV4-2
j_gene: TRBJ1-1
d_gene: .
abundance: .
CDR3aa: CASSYGGWNTEAFF
CDR3nt: TGTGCCAGCAGCTATGGGGGCTGGAACACTGAAGCTTTCTTT

v_gene: TRBV2
j_gene: TRBJ2-7
d_gene: .
abundance: many
CDR3aa: CASSPGPTAYEQYF
CDR3nt: TGTGCCAGCAGTCCGGGACCCACCGCCTACGAGCAGTACTTC

v_gene: TRBV5-1
j_gene: TRBJ2-7
d_gene: .
abundance: few
CDR3aa: CASSWTVRDSYEQYF
CDR3nt: TGCGCCAGCAGTTGGACAGTACGAGACTCCTACGAGCAGTACTTC

v_gene: TRBV28
j_gene: TRBJ2-3
d_gene: TRBD2
abundance: .
CDR3aa: CASSIIGGSGTDTQYF
CDR3nt: TGTGCCAGCAGTATCATCGGCGGGAGTGGCACAGACACGCAGTATTTT

v_gene: TRBV7-9
j_gene: TRBJ2-7
d_gene: TRBD2
abundance: many
CDR3aa: CASSLARGRGSNEQYF
CDR3nt: TGTGCCAGCAGCTTAGCCCGGGGGAGGGGATCGAACGAGCAGTACTTC

v_gene: TRBV7-8
j_gene: TRBJ1-4
d_gene: .
abundance: .
CDR3aa: CASSLTNRDNETLCF
CDR3nt: TGTGCCAGCAGCCTGACCAACAGGGACAATGAAACACTGTGTTTT

v_gene: TRBV13
j_gene: TRBJ2-3
d_gene: .
abundance: .
CDR3aa: CASSSGTSADTQYF
CDR3nt: TGTGCCAGCAGCTCCGGGACTTCCGCAGATACGCAGTATTTT

v_gene: TRBV29-1
j_gene: TRBJ1-2
d_gene: .
abundance: once
CDR3aa: CSVVAISGYTF
CDR3nt: TGCAGCGTTGTGGCCATATCTGGCTACACCTTC

v_gene: TRBV5-6
j_gene: TRBJ1-1
d_gene: TRBD1
abundance: .
CDR3aa: CASSLVGTGGKDTEAFF
CDR3nt: TGTGCCAGCAGCTTGGTCGGGACAGGGGGAAAGGACACTGAAGCTTTCTTT

v_gene: TRBV13
j_gene: TRBJ1-1
d_gene: .
abundance: .
CDR3aa: CASRAGPGRAEAFF
CDR3nt: TGTGCCAGCAGGGCCGGGCCGGGTAGGGCTGAAGCTTTCTTT

v_gene: TRBV6-5
j_gene: TRBJ2-3
d_gene: .
abundance: many
CDR3aa: CASSLLYRPDTQYF
CDR3nt: TGTGCCAGCAGTTTACTCTACAGGCCAGATACGCAGTATTTT

v_gene: TRBV7-2
j_gene: TRBJ1-5
d_gene: .
abundance: many
CDR3aa: CASSLGYISNQPQHF
CDR3nt: TGTGCCAGCAGCTTAGGGTACATTAGCAATCAGCCCCAGCATTTT

v_gene: TRBV20-1
j_gene: TRBJ2-7
d_gene: TRBD2
abundance: .
CDR3aa: CSASPGLAFYEQYF
CDR3nt: TGCAGTGCTTCCCCGGGACTAGCGTTCTACGAGCAGTACTTC

v_gene: TRBV28
j_gene: TRBJ2-7
d_gene: .
abundance: many
CDR3aa: CASSVDGEEQYF
CDR3nt: TGTGCCAGCAGTGTAGACGGGGAAGAGCAGTACTTC

v_gene: TRBV6-5
j_gene: TRBJ2-3
d_gene: .
abundance: few
CDR3aa: CASSYVADTSTDTQYF
CDR3nt: TGTGCCAGCAGTTACGTGGCGGATACTAGCACAGATACGCAGTATTTT

v_gene: TRBV5-1
j_gene: TRBJ2-1
d_gene: TRBD2
abundance: .
CDR3aa: CASSLAGADEQFF
CDR3nt: TGCGCCAGCAGTCTAGCGGGAGCGGATGAGCAGTTCTTC

v_gene: TRBV9
j_gene: TRBJ2-7
d_gene: .
abundance: .
CDR3aa: CASSVRPGGNSYQQYF
CDR3nt: TGTGCCAGCAGCGTCCGCCCGGGGGGCAATTCCTACCAGCAGTACTTC

v_gene: TRBV5-3
j_gene: TRBJ2-3
d_gene: .
abundance: .
CDR3aa: CASSTQGNSYTDTQYF
CDR3nt: TGTGCCAGCAGCACACAGGGAAACTCTTACACAGATACGCAGTATTTT

v_gene: TRBV10-2
j_gene: TRBJ2-3
d_gene: TRBD2
abundance: .
CDR3aa: CAGRGTSGGAWNYTDTQYF
CDR3nt: TGCGCCGGCAGGGGGACTAGCGGGGGGGCCTGGAATTACACAGATACGCAGTATTTT

v_gene: TRBV5-4
j_gene: TRBJ2-7
d_gene: TRBD1
abundance: few
CDR3aa: CASSTGQGPYEQYF
CDR3nt: TGTGCCAGCAGCACCGGACAGGGACCCTACGAGCAGTACTTC

v_gene: TRBV19
j_gene: TRBJ2-2
d_gene: .
abundance: few
CDR3aa: CASSYGGNPGELFF
CDR3nt: TGTGCCAGTAGTTACGGCGGGAACCCCGGGGAGCTGTTTTTT

v_gene: TRBV29-1
j_gene: TRBJ2-3
d_gene: .
abundance: many
CDR3aa: CSVDRRGMDTQYF
CDR3nt: TGCAGCGTTGATCGGAGGGGGATGGATACGCAGTATTTT

v_gene: TRBV25-1
j_gene: TRBJ1-5
d_gene: .
abundance: many
CDR3aa: CASSELGGQPQHF
CDR3nt: TGTGCCAGCAGTGAATTGGGGGGTCAGCCCCAGCATTTT

v_gene: TRBV11-2
j_gene: TRBJ1-2
d_gene: .
abundance: few
CDR3aa: CASSLGGQRSYGYTF
CDR3nt: TGTGCCAGCAGCTTAGGGGGGCAGCGGAGCTATGGCTACACCTTC

v_gene: TRBV12-3/TRBV12-4
j_gene: TRBJ2-1
d_gene: .
abundance: few
CDR3aa: CASSPGTSNSYNEQFF
CDR3nt: TGTGCCAGCAGTCCCGGGACGTCTAACTCCTACAATGAGCAGTTCTTC

v_gene: TRBV29-1
j_gene: TRBJ2-1
d_gene: .
abundance: few
CDR3aa: CSVEGTYNEQFF
CDR3nt: TGCAGCGTTGAGGGGACGTACAATGAGCAGTTCTTC

v_gene: TRBV15
j_gene: TRBJ2-4
d_gene: TRBD2
abundance: .
CDR3aa: CATSRDPGLAKNIQYF
CDR3nt: TGTGCCACCAGCAGAGATCCCGGACTAGCCAAAAACATCCAGTACTTC

v_gene: TRBV7-9
j_gene: TRBJ2-1
d_gene: .
abundance: many
CDR3aa: CASSLVLVDNEQFF
CDR3nt: TGTGCCAGCAGCTTAGTACTAGTGGATAATGAGCAGTTCTTC

v_gene: TRBV9
j_gene: TRBJ1-2
d_gene: TRBD1
abundance: few
CDR3aa: CASSNSPWTGGDYGYTF
CDR3nt: TGTGCCAGCAGCAACTCCCCCTGGACAGGGGGCGACTATGGCTACACCTTC

v_gene: TRBV4-2
j_gene: TRBJ2-7
d_gene: TRBD1
abundance: once
CDR3aa: CASSQGRTGAPYEQYF
CDR3nt: TGTGCCAGCAGCCAAGGTCGGACAGGGGCCCCCTACGAGCAGTACTTC

v_gene: TRBV4-3
j_gene: TRBJ1-3
d_gene: TRBD1
abundance: .
CDR3aa: CASSHGTGGNTINF
CDR3nt: TGCGCCAGCAGCCATGGGACAGGTGGAAACACCATAAATTTT

v_gene: TRBV12-3/TRBV12-4
j_gene: TRBJ2-5
d_gene: .
abundance: .
CDR3aa: CASSLGAGVQETQYF
CDR3nt: TGTGCCAGCAGCCTCGGCGCAGGGGTTCAAGAGACCCAGTACTTC

v_gene: TRBV28
j_gene: TRBJ2-2
d_gene: .
abundance: .
CDR3aa: CASSFGGEAGELFF
CDR3nt: TGTGCCAGCAGTTTCGGGGGTGAGGCCGGGGAGCTGTTTTTT

v_gene: TRBV9
j_gene: TRBJ2-7
d_gene: .
abundance: few
CDR3aa: CASDSYEQYF
CDR3nt: TGTGCCAGCGACAGCTACGAGCAGTACTTC

v_gene: TRBV9
j_gene: TRBJ1-1
d_gene: .
abundance: .
CDR3aa: CASSVVPGTEAFF
CDR3nt: TGTGCCAGCAGCGTAGTACCAGGCACTGAAGCTTTCTTT

v_gene: TRBV28
j_gene: TRBJ2-7
d_gene: .
abundance: many
CDR3aa: CASSPGQIYEQYF
CDR3nt: TGTGCCAGCAGTCCTGGACAGATCTACGAGCAGTACTTC

v_gene: TRBV6-2/TRBV6-3
j_gene: TRBJ1-1
d_gene: .
abundance: .
CDR3aa: CASSYYSSGATEAFF
CDR3nt: TGTGCCAGCAGTTATTACTCTTCCGGGGCCACTGAAGCTTTCTTT

v_gene: TRBV7-9
j_gene: TRBJ1-2
d_gene: .
abundance: .
CDR3aa: CASSGAYTNYGYTF
CDR3nt: TGTGCCAGCAGCGGCGCTTACACCAACTATGGCTACACCTTC

v_gene: TRBV28
j_gene: TRBJ1-3
d_gene: TRBD1
abundance: many
CDR3aa: CASRGQGHGGNTIYF
CDR3nt: TGTGCCAGCAGGGGACAGGGTCATGGTGGAAACACCATATATTTT

v_gene: TRBV13
j_gene: TRBJ2-2
d_gene: TRBD2
abundance: few
CDR3aa: CASSLVREASNTGELFF
CDR3nt: TGTGCCAGCAGCTTAGTGCGGGAGGCCTCGAACACCGGGGAGCTGTTTTTT

v_gene: TRBV20-1
j_gene: TRBJ1-5
d_gene: .
abundance: few
CDR3aa: CSARELDSDYSNQPQHF
CDR3nt: TGCAGTGCTAGGGAACTCGACAGTGATTATAGCAATCAGCCCCAGCATTTT

v_gene: TRBV7-9
j_gene: TRBJ2-7
d_gene: .
abundance: few
CDR3aa: CASSSDRTYEQYF
CDR3nt: TGTGCCAGCAGCTCGGACAGAACCTACGAGCAGTACTTC

v_gene: TRBV19
j_gene: TRBJ2-6
d_gene: .
abundance: .
CDR3aa: CASSGPTGSGANALTF
CDR3nt: TGTGCCAGTAGCGGGCCCACAGGGTCTGGGGCCAACGCCCTGACTTTC

v_gene: TRBV2
j_gene: TRBJ1-2
d_gene: .
abundance: many
CDR3aa: CASSELEYDTF
CDR3nt: TGTGCCAGCAGTGAATTGGAATACGACACCTTC

v_gene: TRBV19
j_gene: TRBJ2-7
d_gene: .
abundance: few
CDR3aa: CASSLARGGEQYF
CDR3nt: TGTGCCAGTAGCCTAGCGAGGGGAGGCGAGCAGTACTTC

v_gene: TRBV13
j_gene: TRBJ2-7
d_gene: .
abundance: .
CDR3aa: CASSLGVRAYEQYF
CDR3nt: TGTGCCAGCAGCTTGGGGGTCAGAGCCTACGAGCAGTACTTC

v_gene: TRBV28
j_gene: TRBJ2-7
d_gene: TRBD2
abundance: .
CDR3aa: CASSSQAGGAYEQYF
CDR3nt: TGTGCCAGCAGCTCGCAAGCGGGAGGGGCCTACGAGCAGTACTTC

v_gene: TRBV6-2/TRBV6-3
j_gene: TRBJ1-5
d_gene: .
abundance: few
CDR3aa: CASSHREVNSNQPQHF
CDR3nt: TGTGCCAGCAGCCACCGGGAGGTCAATAGCAATCAGCCCCAGCATTTT

v_gene: TRBV10-3
j_gene: TRBJ2-1
d_gene: TRBD2
abundance: once
CDR3aa: CATWTSGNEQFF
CDR3nt: TGTGCCACCTGGACTAGCGGGAACGAGCAGTTCTTC

v_gene: TRBV4-3
j_gene: TRBJ2-3
d_gene: .
abundance: few
CDR3aa: CASSQDWTQNAQYF
CDR3nt: TGCGCCAGCAGCCAAGATTGGACCCAGAATGCGCAGTATTTT

v_gene: TRBV28
j_gene: TRBJ2-1
d_gene: TRBD2
abundance: .
CDR3aa: CACPGLAGEQFF
CDR3nt: TGTGCCTGCCCTGGACTAGCAGGCGAGCAGTTCTTC

v_gene: TRBV12-3/TRBV12-4
j_gene: TRBJ2-5
d_gene: TRBD1
abundance: .
CDR3aa: CAGKTGGVETQYF
CDR3nt: TGTGCCGGCAAGACAGGGGGGGTGGAGACCCAGTACTTC

v_gene: TRBV5-8
j_gene: TRBJ2-4
d_gene: .
abundance: .
CDR3aa: CASSPGRAIVLAKNIQYF
CDR3nt: TGTGCCAGCAGCCCGGGACGGGCGATTGTACTAGCCAAAAACATTCAGTACTTC

v_gene: TRBV12-3/TRBV12-4
j_gene: TRBJ1-5
d_gene: TRBD1
abundance: .
CDR3aa: CASSLTGCQPQHF
CDR3nt: TGTGCCAGCAGTTTGACAGGGTGTCAGCCCCAGCATTTT